This T cell receptor (beta chain) was documented in a study of cytomegalovirus exposure and HLA in healthy donors. Points from the study as a whole: Evidence from a later analysis indicated that most CMV-associated TCR beta chains looked HLA-restricted. Follow-up analysis later connected one missense variant in DCLRE1C with trimming of TCR beta V- and J-genes. CMV serostatus was the sole immune exposure data available.

Per germline, CDR1 SQVTM and CDR2 ANQGSEA. The CDR3 spans 14 residues. V was clipped by 4 bases and J by 5 bases; unmatched bases: 7. With regard to this clone: Its antigen remains unknown.

A multiplex PCR was run with 60 Vbeta primers and 13 Jbeta primers. Data came from immunoSEQ multiplex PCR; TCRdb stores just in-frame clones and leaves some out. The table shows 150,000 to 180,000 clones, with roughly four fifths occurring only once. Input material: PBMCs. V gene TRBV29-1 combines with J gene TRBJ2-2; the match to TRBD2 covers 7 bases. This clonotype was sampled from a man aged 18-30 years in good health and CMV-seronegative. The CDR3 here is CSVVGGGETGELFF. The DNA for the CDR3 is TGCAGCGTTGTGGGTGGGGGGGAGACCGGGGAGCTGTTTTTT.